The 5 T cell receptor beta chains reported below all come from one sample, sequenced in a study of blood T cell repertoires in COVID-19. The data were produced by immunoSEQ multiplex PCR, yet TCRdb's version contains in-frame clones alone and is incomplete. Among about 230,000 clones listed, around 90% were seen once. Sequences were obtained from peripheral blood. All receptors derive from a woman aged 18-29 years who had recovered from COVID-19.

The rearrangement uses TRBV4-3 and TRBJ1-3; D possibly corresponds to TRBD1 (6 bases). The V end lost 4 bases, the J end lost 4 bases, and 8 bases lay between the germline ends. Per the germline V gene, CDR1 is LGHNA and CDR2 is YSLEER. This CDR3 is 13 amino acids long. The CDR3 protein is CASSRTAGNTIYF. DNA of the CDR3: TGCGCCAGCAGCCGGACAGCGGGAAACACCATATATTTT.

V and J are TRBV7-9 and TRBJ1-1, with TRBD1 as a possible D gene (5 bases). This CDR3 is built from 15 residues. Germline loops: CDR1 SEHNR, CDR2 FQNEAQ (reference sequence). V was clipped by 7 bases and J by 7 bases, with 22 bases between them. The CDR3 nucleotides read TGTGCCAGCACCAGAGGACTAGACAGAGATTATGAAGCTTTCTTT. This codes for CASTRGLDRDYEAFF.

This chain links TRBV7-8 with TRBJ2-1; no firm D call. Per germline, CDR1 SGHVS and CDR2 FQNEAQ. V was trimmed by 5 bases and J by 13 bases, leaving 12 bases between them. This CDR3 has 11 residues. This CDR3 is CASSLMAVQFF. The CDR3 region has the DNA TGTGCCAGCAGCCTGATGGCGGTCCAGTTCTTC.

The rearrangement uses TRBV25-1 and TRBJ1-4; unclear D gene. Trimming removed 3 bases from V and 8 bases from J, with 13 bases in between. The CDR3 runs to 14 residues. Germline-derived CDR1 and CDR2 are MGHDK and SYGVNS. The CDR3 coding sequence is TGTGCCAGCAGTGAGGGGTCTTCGGGAGAAAAACTGTTTTTT. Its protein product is CASSEGSSGEKLFF.

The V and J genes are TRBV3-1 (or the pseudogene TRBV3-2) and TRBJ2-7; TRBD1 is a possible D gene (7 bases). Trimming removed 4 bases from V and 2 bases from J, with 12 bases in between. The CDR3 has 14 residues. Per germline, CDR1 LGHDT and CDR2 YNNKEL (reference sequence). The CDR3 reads CASSRGGGAYEQYF. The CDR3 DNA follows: TGTGCCAGCAGCCGAGGAGGGGGCGCCTACGAGCAGTACTTC.